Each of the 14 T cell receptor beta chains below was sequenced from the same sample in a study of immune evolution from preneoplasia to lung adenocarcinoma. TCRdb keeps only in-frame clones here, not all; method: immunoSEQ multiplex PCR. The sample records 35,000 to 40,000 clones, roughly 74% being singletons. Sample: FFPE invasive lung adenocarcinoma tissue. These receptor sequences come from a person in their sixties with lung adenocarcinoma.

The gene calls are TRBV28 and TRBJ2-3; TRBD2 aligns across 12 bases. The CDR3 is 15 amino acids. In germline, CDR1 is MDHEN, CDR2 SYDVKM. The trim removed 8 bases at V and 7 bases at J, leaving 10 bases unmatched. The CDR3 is CASSTTSGRTYTQYF. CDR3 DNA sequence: TGTGCCAGCTCTACGACTAGCGGGAGAACGTATACGCAGTATTTT.

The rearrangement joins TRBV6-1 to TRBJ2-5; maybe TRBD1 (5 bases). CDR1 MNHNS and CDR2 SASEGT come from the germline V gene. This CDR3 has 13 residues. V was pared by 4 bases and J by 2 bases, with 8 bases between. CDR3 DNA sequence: TGTGCCAGCAGTGGACAGCCACAAGAGACCCAGTACTTC. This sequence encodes CASSGQPQETQYF.

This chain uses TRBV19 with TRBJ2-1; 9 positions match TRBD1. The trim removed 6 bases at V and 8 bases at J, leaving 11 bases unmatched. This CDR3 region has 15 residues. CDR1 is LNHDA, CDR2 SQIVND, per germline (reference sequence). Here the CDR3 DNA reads TGTGCCAGTAGAAACGCCGGGACAGGGTACGATGAGCAGTTCTTC. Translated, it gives CASRNAGTGYDEQFF.

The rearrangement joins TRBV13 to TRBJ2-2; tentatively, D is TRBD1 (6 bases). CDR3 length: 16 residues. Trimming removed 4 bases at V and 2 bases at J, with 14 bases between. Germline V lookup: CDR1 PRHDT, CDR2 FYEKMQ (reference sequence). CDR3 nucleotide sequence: TGTGCCAGCAGCTCCGCAGGGGAACTAAACACCGGGGAGCTGTTTTTT. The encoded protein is CASSSAGELNTGELFF.

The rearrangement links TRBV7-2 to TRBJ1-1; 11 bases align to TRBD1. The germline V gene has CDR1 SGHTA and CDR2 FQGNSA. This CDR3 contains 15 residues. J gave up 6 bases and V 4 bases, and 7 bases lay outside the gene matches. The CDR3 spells CASSSDRGRLAEAFF. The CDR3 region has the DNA TGTGCCAGCAGCTCGGACAGGGGGCGTTTAGCTGAAGCTTTCTTT.

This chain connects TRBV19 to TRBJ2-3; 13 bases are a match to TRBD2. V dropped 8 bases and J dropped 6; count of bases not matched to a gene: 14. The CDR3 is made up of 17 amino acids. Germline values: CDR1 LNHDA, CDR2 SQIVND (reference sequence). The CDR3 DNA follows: TGTGCCAGTGAAGTTATTAGGACTAGCGGGAGTTCGGATACGCAGTATTTT. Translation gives CASEVIRTSGSSDTQYF.

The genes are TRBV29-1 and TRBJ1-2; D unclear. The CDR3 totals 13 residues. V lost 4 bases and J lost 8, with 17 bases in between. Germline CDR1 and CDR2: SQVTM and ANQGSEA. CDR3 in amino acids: CSVGPMSYEGYTF. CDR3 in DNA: TGCAGCGTTGGCCCGATGTCCTATGAGGGCTACACCTTC.

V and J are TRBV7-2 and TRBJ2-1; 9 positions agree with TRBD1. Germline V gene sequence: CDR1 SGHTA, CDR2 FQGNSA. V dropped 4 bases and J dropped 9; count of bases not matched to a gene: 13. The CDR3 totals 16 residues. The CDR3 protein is CASSSGDRVVAGEQFF. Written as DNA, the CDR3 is TGTGCCAGCAGCTCCGGGGACAGGGTGGTAGCTGGTGAGCAGTTCTTC.

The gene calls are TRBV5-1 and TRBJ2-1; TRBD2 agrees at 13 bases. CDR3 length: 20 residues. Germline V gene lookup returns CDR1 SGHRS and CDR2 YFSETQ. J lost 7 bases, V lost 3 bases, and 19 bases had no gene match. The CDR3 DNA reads TGCGCCAGCAGCTGGGGGGGGCTAACCGGGACTAGCGGGAATGGGAATGAGCAGTTCTTC. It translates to CASSWGGLTGTSGNGNEQFF.

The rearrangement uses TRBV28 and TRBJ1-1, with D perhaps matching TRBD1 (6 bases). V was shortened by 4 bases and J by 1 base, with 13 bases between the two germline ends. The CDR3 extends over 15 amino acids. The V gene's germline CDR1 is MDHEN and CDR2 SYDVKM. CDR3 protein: CASSSWGRGNTEAFF. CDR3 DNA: TGTGCCAGCAGTTCATGGGGCAGGGGGAACACTGAAGCTTTCTTT.

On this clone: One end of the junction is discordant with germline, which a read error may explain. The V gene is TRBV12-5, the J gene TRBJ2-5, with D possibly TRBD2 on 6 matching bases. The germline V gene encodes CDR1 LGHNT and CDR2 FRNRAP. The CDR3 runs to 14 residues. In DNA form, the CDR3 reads TGTGCTAGTGATTTGGACTACCGCCAAGAGACCCAGTACTTC. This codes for CASDLDYRQETQYF.

The CDR3 DNA follows: TGTGCCAGCAGTTTACCAACTAGCGGGAGGGGTGAGCAGTTCTTC. Protein: CASSLPTSGRGEQFF. V usage is TRBV28 and J usage is TRBJ2-1, with TRBD2 matching over 13 bases. The V gene's germline CDR1 is MDHEN and CDR2 SYDVKM. The CDR3 contains 15 residues. J lost 9 bases, V lost 2 bases, and 4 bases had no gene match. The full variable domain, in which reference TRBV28 and TRBJ2-1 provide the parts outside the CDR3, is DVKVTQSSRYLVKRTGEKVFLECVQDMDHENMFWYRQDPGLGLRLIYFSYDVKMKEKGDIPEGYSVSREKKERFSLILESASTNQTSMYLCASSLPTSGRGEQFFGPGTRLTVL.

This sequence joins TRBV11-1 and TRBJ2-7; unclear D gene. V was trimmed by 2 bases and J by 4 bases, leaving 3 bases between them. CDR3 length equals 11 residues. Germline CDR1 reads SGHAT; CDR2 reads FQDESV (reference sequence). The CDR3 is CASSLRYEQYF. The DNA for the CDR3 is TGTGCCAGCAGCTTAAGGTACGAGCAGTACTTC.

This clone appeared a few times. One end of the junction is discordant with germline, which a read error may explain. CDR3 bases: TGTGCCAGCAGCTTTCGGACAGGAGAAGCCTACGAGCAGTACTTC. It translates to CASSFRTGEAYEQYF. This sequence joins TRBV5-3 and TRBJ2-7; 7 bases match TRBD1. TRBV5-3 is assigned to the ORF class and has an uncertain function. The CDR3 has 15 amino acids.